The 21 T cell receptor beta chains reported below all come from one sample, sequenced in a study of T cell clones after liver transplantation. This table comes from immunoSEQ multiplex PCR, and its TCRdb copy is limited to in-frame clones, with some not included. The repertoire has fewer than 85,000 clones, approximately 87% of them found once; the top ten carry less than 3.5%. Source: CD4+ T cells from blood, taken at the 22-month timepoint. These receptors were taken from a human patient who received a liver transplant. Some T cells may be transferred from the graft donor.

This clone was counted between two and nine times. The rearrangement links TRBV6-1 to TRBJ2-7, with 8 bases fitting TRBD1. In germline, CDR1 is MNHNS, CDR2 SASEGT. This CDR3 spans 16 amino acids. V shed 4 bases, J shed 5 bases, and the junction held 13 bases outside the gene matches. CDR3: CASSVLQRTGTDEQYF. CDR3 sequence (DNA): TGTGCCAGCAGTGTCCTACAGCGGACAGGGACGGACGAGCAGTACTTC.

The chain combines TRBV13 with TRBJ1-3; 11 nucleotides match TRBD1. V trimming: 3 bases; J trimming: 2 bases; junction bases outside the gene matches: 6. The CDR3 has 17 amino acids. The germline V gene encodes CDR1 PRHDT and CDR2 FYEKMQ (reference sequence). Here the CDR3 DNA reads TGTGCCAGCAGCTTCTGGGACAGGGGGTTAACTGGAAACACCATATATTTT. It yields the protein CASSFWDRGLTGNTIYF.

The chain recombines TRBV5-1 with TRBJ2-3; a weak D match, TRBD1 (5 bases). V gave up 1 base and J gave up 3 bases, with 6 bases separating them. CDR1 is SGHRS and CDR2 is YFSETQ in the germline V gene. The CDR3 totals 13 residues. The CDR3 DNA sequence: TGCGCCAGCAGCTTGAGACAGACAGATACGCAGTATTTT. Residues: CASSLRQTDTQYF.

The chain recombines TRBV4-3 with TRBJ1-5; possibly TRBD1 for D (5 bases). Trimming cost V 0 bases and J 1 base, with 10 bases left between them. This CDR3 comprises 16 residues. Germline V lookup: CDR1 LGHNA, CDR2 YSLEER. CDR3 in DNA: TGCGCCAGCAGCCAAGATCTAGGGGCCAGCAATCAGCCCCAGCATTTT. Its translation: CASSQDLGASNQPQHF.

The chain uses TRBV7-2 and TRBJ2-3; 12 bases fit TRBD2. Germline CDR1 SGHTA, CDR2 FQGNSA. CDR3 length: 16 residues. With V trimmed by 2 bases and J by 2 bases, 2 bases remained unmatched. The DNA of the CDR3 is TGTGCCAGCAGCTTACTAGCGGGGGGGGACACAGATACGCAGTATTTT. Translating it yields CASSLLAGGDTDTQYF.

J is TRBJ2-7 and V is TRBV5-6, with a tentative D call TRBD2 (6 bases). From germline, CDR1 is SGHDT and CDR2 YYEEEE. Deletions cut 2 bases from V and 0 bases from J, with 6 bases between. The CDR3 length is 13 residues. CDR3 sequence: CASSFGSSYEQYF. The DNA of the CDR3 is TGTGCCAGCAGCTTCGGGAGCTCCTACGAGCAGTACTTC.

In this sample, this clone turned up a few times. The V call is TRBV29-1, the J call TRBJ2-1; D gene ambiguous. The germline CDR1 and CDR2 sequences are SQVTM and ANQGSEA. The V gene lost 7 bases and the J gene lost 0 bases, with 16 bases spanning the gap. This CDR3 is built from 15 residues. The CDR3, as DNA: TGCAGCGCCCTTCCGGTCGGAAGCTCCTACAATGAGCAGTTCTTC. It translates to CSALPVGSSYNEQFF.

This chain uses TRBV4-3 with TRBJ2-2, with D possibly TRBD2 on 7 matching bases. The CDR3 length is 16 residues. Germline lookup yields CDR1 LGHNA and CDR2 YSLEER. The V and J ends lost 2 bases and 6 bases respectively, with 16 bases between them. The CDR3 coding sequence is TGCGCCAGCAGCCAACGTGGGAGGGGGTCGGCCGGGGAGCTGTTTTTT. Protein product: CASSQRGRGSAGELFF.

V usage is TRBV27 and J usage is TRBJ1-2; weak D call: TRBD1 (5 bases). Trimming removed 5 bases from V and 8 bases from J, with 24 bases in between. The germline gives CDR1 MNHEY, CDR2 SMNVEV (reference sequence). The CDR3 is 16 residues long. The CDR3 region is CASSPAGARRYRGYTF. CDR3 sequence (DNA): TGTGCCAGCAGTCCAGCCGGGGCGAGGCGTTATAGGGGCTACACCTTC.

V gene TRBV6-1 combines with J gene TRBJ2-3; D is unresolved. V dropped 0 bases and J dropped 2 bases, with 12 bases sitting between them. The CDR3 length is 16 residues. Germline lookup yields CDR1 MNHNS and CDR2 SASEGT. The CDR3 region has the DNA TGTGCCAGCAGTGAAGCGTGGTCGGCGGACACAGATACGCAGTATTTT. Residues: CASSEAWSADTDTQYF.

This chain links TRBV6-6 with TRBJ2-5; 8 bases map to TRBD1. The V gene's germline CDR1 is MNHNY and CDR2 SVGAGI (reference sequence). Trimming removed 6 bases from V and 5 bases from J; junction bases left unmatched: 5. This CDR3 has 13 residues. The DNA of the CDR3 is TGTGCCAGCAGGTCCAGGGGGCCTGAGACCCAGTACTTC. Protein product: CASRSRGPETQYF.

The V call is TRBV4-3, the J call TRBJ1-1; TRBD1 is a possible D gene (6 bases). Germline lookup yields CDR1 LGHNA and CDR2 YSLEER. Trimming removed 2 bases at V and 6 bases at J, with 10 bases between. The CDR3 runs 13 residues. The CDR3 sequence is CASSQQQGAEAFF. The CDR3, as DNA: TGCGCCAGCAGCCAACAACAGGGTGCTGAAGCTTTCTTT.

This clone was detected only a few times. The chain combines TRBV5-4 with TRBJ2-5; 7 bases align to TRBD2. The CDR3 loop spans 14 amino acids. V lost 1 base, J lost 1 base, and 1 base stayed unmatched. Per germline, CDR1 SGHNT and CDR2 YYREEE (reference sequence). This CDR3 is CASSLSGAQETQYF. CDR3 in DNA: TGTGCCAGCAGCTTGAGCGGGGCCCAAGAGACCCAGTACTTC.

V gene TRBV6-5 combines with J gene TRBJ2-5; D is possibly TRBD2 (6 bases). CDR3 size: 14 residues. CDR1 and CDR2 from the germline V gene are MNHEY and SVGAGI. The V end was cut by 6 bases, the J end by 0 bases, with 11 bases between. Here the CDR3 DNA reads TGTGCCAGCAGCGGGACTGGGTACCAAGAGACCCAGTACTTC. Protein sequence: CASSGTGYQETQYF.

The gene calls are TRBV27 and TRBJ1-1; TRBD1 agrees at 7 bases. With 6 bases clipped from V and 8 bases from J, the junction kept 6 bases outside the gene matches. Germline assignment: CDR1 MNHEY and CDR2 SMNVEV (reference sequence). The CDR3 has 12 residues. The CDR3 DNA reads TGTGCCAGCAGCCGACAGGGACAGGAAGCTTTCTTT. Its protein product is CASSRQGQEAFF.

V is TRBV4-2 and J is TRBJ1-3; D is unresolved. Trimming left V 4 bases short and J 2 bases short, with 18 bases between. Per the germline V gene, CDR1 is LGHNA and CDR2 is YNFKEQ. The CDR3 sequence is 17 residues long. The CDR3 loop is CASSPDRTTEPGNTIYF. The CDR3 DNA reads TGTGCCAGCAGCCCTGATAGAACTACAGAACCTGGAAACACCATATATTTT.

The rearrangement uses TRBV7-2 and TRBJ1-4; D is perhaps TRBD1 (5 bases). V lost 5 bases and J 8 bases, leaving 21 bases between the germline ends. This CDR3 spans 16 amino acids. The germline CDR1 and CDR2 sequences are SGHTA and FQGNSA. The CDR3 spells CASSRIAGGFGEKLFF. The CDR3 DNA follows: TGTGCCAGCAGCCGGATTGCCGGGGGATTTGGGGAAAAACTGTTTTTT. The full variable domain, completed using reference TRBV7-2 and TRBJ1-4, is GAGVSQSPSNKVTEKGKDVELRCDPISGHTALYWYRQSLGQGLEFLIYFQGNSAPDKSGLPSDRFSAERTGGSVSTLTIQRTQQEDSAVYLCASSRIAGGFGEKLFFGSGTQLSVL.

The rearrangement joins TRBV5-4 to TRBJ2-5; 9 positions match TRBD2. CDR1 is SGHNT and CDR2 is YYREEE in the germline V gene (reference sequence). With 3 bases clipped from V and 1 base from J, the junction kept 10 bases outside the gene matches. The CDR3 length is 17 residues. The CDR3: CASSSLRRLAAQETQYF. The CDR3 DNA follows: TGTGCCAGCAGCTCTCTGAGAAGACTAGCGGCCCAAGAGACCCAGTACTTC.

This clone was observed a single time. The chain uses TRBV7-2 and TRBJ2-3, with D possibly matching TRBD2 (6 bases). V lost 1 base to trimming and J lost 2 bases, with 13 bases between them. The germline CDR1 and CDR2 sequences are SGHTA and FQGNSA. This CDR3 is built from 16 residues. CDR3 DNA sequence: TGTGCCAGCAGCTTAGGGAGTAGCGGCATCACAGATACGCAGTATTTT. It translates to CASSLGSSGITDTQYF.

V gene TRBV11-1 combines with J gene TRBJ2-2, with unresolved D. Looked up from germline, CDR1 is SGHAT and CDR2 is FQDESV (reference sequence). The CDR3 length is 13 residues. V lost 5 bases and J lost 6, with 10 bases in between. CDR3 protein: CASSNYRAGELFF. The CDR3 bases are TGTGCCAGCAGCAACTACCGTGCCGGGGAGCTGTTTTTT.

This rearrangement joins TRBV19 to TRBJ2-2; D may be TRBD1 (5 bases). V lost 7 bases, J lost 2 bases, and 20 bases lay in between. This CDR3 is 17 amino acids long. Looked up from germline, CDR1 is LNHDA and CDR2 is SQIVND (reference sequence). The DNA for the CDR3 is TGTGCCAGTAACCCAACAATGAGAAGGGGAAACACCGGGGAGCTGTTTTTT. As protein: CASNPTMRRGNTGELFF.